Following are 21 T cell receptor beta chains from one sample sequenced in a study of read filtering for tumor transcriptome and immune sequencing. This library used roughly 0.4 ug RNA and molecular barcoded adaptors spanning alpha/delta and beta/gamma chains. TCRdb processed the reads anew with MiXCR; each CDR3 protein has one entry. The sample has more than 100,000 distinct CDR3 sequences; over 10% are singletons. Sequencing was done on a sample of a population of CD138-negative cells sorted from bone marrow. These receptor sequences come from a donor at least 40 years old with multiple myeloma.

This clonotype came up many times. The V gene is TRBV20-1, the J gene TRBJ1-1; D gene unclear. In germline, CDR1 is DFQATT, CDR2 SNEGSKA (reference sequence). V lost 1 base and J lost 5, with 14 bases in between. The CDR3 is 14 amino acids. CDR3 loop: CSARVDSTETEAFF. The DNA of the CDR3 is TGCAGTGCTAGAGTGGATAGTACAGAAACTGAAGCTTTCTTT.

This clonotype has a count of ten or more. V usage is TRBV29-1 and J usage is TRBJ2-5; no definite D call. V was trimmed by 7 bases and J by 1 base, leaving 7 bases between them. CDR1 SQVTM and CDR2 ANQGSEA come from the germline V gene. CDR3 length: 11 residues. In DNA, the CDR3 is TGCAGCGGCTCCCTCCAAGAGACCCAGTACTTC. This codes for CSGSLQETQYF.

The table lists this clonotype with a few counts. This chain links TRBV2 with TRBJ1-3, with D uncertain. Germline V CDR1 and CDR2: SNHLY, FYNNEI. V was trimmed by 10 bases and J by 0 bases, leaving 13 bases between them. The CDR3 runs 14 residues. The CDR3 DNA reads as TGTGCCACCAAAATCGGGCGCTCTGGAAACACCATATATTTT. Residues: CATKIGRSGNTIYF.

This sequence joins TRBV7-2 and TRBJ2-1; TRBD1 aligns across 10 bases. J was trimmed by 7 bases and V by 2 bases; bases with no gene match: 14. Germline V gene sequence: CDR1 SGHTA, CDR2 FQGNSA. CDR3 length: 18 residues. CDR3 DNA: TGTGCCAGCAGCTTAATTTCTGCCGGGACAGGGGTTCGGAATGAGCAGTTCTTC. Residues: CASSLISAGTGVRNEQFF.

This clonotype was seen many times. CDR3 DNA sequence: TGCAGTGCTAGAGTAGTCAACTCCTACAATGAGCAGTTCTTC. It translates to CSARVVNSYNEQFF. The V gene is TRBV20-1, the J gene TRBJ2-1; D gene ambiguous. The ends were cut back, 1 base at V and 0 bases at J, with 7 bases in the middle. Germline V gene sequence: CDR1 DFQATT, CDR2 SNEGSKA (reference sequence). This CDR3 spans 14 amino acids.

The table lists this clonotype with many counts. The rearrangement links TRBV28 to TRBJ2-7; D ambiguous. The CDR3 is 14 amino acids. Trimming stripped 5 bases from V and 2 bases from J, with 13 bases between. Germline V CDR1 and CDR2: MDHEN, SYDVKM. Here the CDR3 DNA reads TGTGCCAGCAGTCCCAGACTGGGTACCTACGAGCAGTACTTC. The encoded protein is CASSPRLGTYEQYF.

This chain joins TRBV28 and TRBJ2-5; 12 nucleotides agree with TRBD1. Trimming removed 3 bases from V and 5 bases from J; junction bases left unmatched: 4. The CDR3 totals 15 residues. Germline V gives CDR1 MDHEN, CDR2 SYDVKM. The CDR3 coding sequence is TGTGCCAGCAGTTTCCGGGACAGGGGGCGGGAGACCCAGTACTTC. Translated: CASSFRDRGRETQYF.

This clonotype was seen repeatedly, ten times or more. Its ends do not fully match the called genes, so a read error is possible. The chain has TRBV7-7 and TRBJ1-1; no clear D. The CDR3 is made up of 13 amino acids. Germline loops: CDR1 SSHAT, CDR2 FNYEAQ (reference sequence). The CDR3 reads CASSSAENTEAFF. In DNA, the CDR3 is TGTGCTAGCAGCTCGGCAGAGAACACTGAAGCTTTCTTT.

This clonotype was observed many times. The chain recombines TRBV14 with TRBJ2-3, with 10 bases lining up with TRBD2. This CDR3 has 13 amino acids. The V gene's germline CDR1 is SGHDN and CDR2 FVKESK. V lost 9 bases to trimming and J lost 7 bases; unmatched junction nucleotides: 7. CDR3 region: CARKREGLHTQYF. The CDR3 nucleotides are TGTGCCAGAAAGCGGGAGGGCCTTCATACGCAGTATTTT. Variable domain in full (rest from reference TRBV14 and TRBJ2-3): EAGVTQFPSHSVIEKGQTVTLRCDPISGHDNLYWYRRVMGKEIKFLLHFVKESKQDESGMPNNRFLAERTGGTYSTLKVQPAELEDSGVYFCARKREGLHTQYFGPGTRLTVL.

Details on this clonotype: A much bigger clone sits one base away, suggesting this may be a read error. The chain carries TRBV11-3 and TRBJ2-5; no firm D call. The CDR3 contains 15 residues. Germline lookup yields CDR1 SGHNT and CDR2 YENEEA. The ends were cut back, 1 base at V and 3 bases at J, with 12 bases in the middle. CDR3: CASSLGGNGKETQYF. The CDR3 bases are TGTGCCAGCAGCTTAGGTGGGAATGGCAAAGAGACCCAGTACTTC.

This clonotype was counted at least ten times. The V gene is TRBV7-6, the J gene TRBJ2-5; D is uncertain. Trimming shortened V by 0 bases and J by 0 bases, and 8 bases separated the two germline ends. This CDR3 spans 15 amino acids. CDR1 is SGHVS and CDR2 is FNYEAQ in the germline V gene. The CDR3 protein is CASSLARLDQETQYF. The CDR3 DNA reads as TGTGCCAGCAGCTTAGCGCGGCTAGACCAAGAGACCCAGTACTTC.

V and J are TRBV20-1 and TRBJ1-3; weak D call: TRBD1 (6 bases). Germline V gene lookup returns CDR1 DFQATT and CDR2 SNEGSKA (reference sequence). V was trimmed by 5 bases and J by 1 base, leaving 12 bases between them. This CDR3 spans 14 amino acids. The CDR3 sequence is CSAAQGESGNTIYF. The CDR3 DNA is TGCAGTGCTGCACAGGGAGAGTCTGGAAACACCATATATTTT.

This clonotype was picked up many times. This sequence joins TRBV19 and TRBJ2-1; 10 nucleotides align to TRBD2. The trim removed 3 bases at V and 4 bases at J, leaving 6 bases unmatched. This CDR3 is 16 amino acids long. The germline gives CDR1 LNHDA, CDR2 SQIVND (reference sequence). The CDR3 loop reads CASSISGRASYNEQFF. CDR3 sequence (DNA): TGTGCCAGTAGTATCAGCGGGAGGGCCAGTTACAATGAGCAGTTCTTC. The whole variable domain, filled in from reference TRBV19 and TRBJ2-1, reads DGGITQSPKYLFRKEGQNVTLSCEQNLNHDAMYWYRQDPGQGLRLIYYSQIVNDFQKGDIAEGYSVSREKKESFPLTVTSAQKNPTAFYLCASSISGRASYNEQFFGPGTRLTVL.

This clonotype was picked up many times. The CDR3 here is CASSPGDFDNEQFF. The CDR3 coding sequence is TGTGCCAGCAGCCCAGGGGACTTCGACAATGAGCAGTTCTTC. This sequence joins TRBV28 and TRBJ2-1; tentatively, D is TRBD1 or TRBD2 (6 bases each). The length of the CDR3 is 14 residues. V was pared by 6 bases and J by 5 bases, with 14 bases between. Germline lookup yields CDR1 MDHEN and CDR2 SYDVKM.

This clonotype came up many times. The chain is built from TRBV15 and TRBJ2-7; 11 bases agree with TRBD1. CDR3 length: 15 residues. The ends lost 5 bases at V and 3 bases at J; junction bases unmatched: 6. Per germline, CDR1 LNHNV and CDR2 YYDKDF (reference sequence). For the CDR3, the DNA is TGTGCCACCAGCTCAAGGACAGGGGGCTTCTACGAGCAGTACTTC. Its protein is CATSSRTGGFYEQYF.

Ten or more counts support this clonotype. V and J are TRBV6-2 or TRBV6-3 and TRBJ2-2, with a possible D match to TRBD2 (6 bases). The length of the CDR3 is 12 residues. V lost 8 bases, J lost 6 bases, and 10 bases lay in between. The germline gives CDR1 MNHEY, CDR2 SVGEGT. CDR3 in amino acids: CASFREPGELFF. CDR3 bases: TGTGCCAGCTTCCGGGAGCCCGGGGAGCTGTTTTTT.

Turning to this clonotype: This may be a read error: a much more frequent sequence differs by one nucleotide. V gene TRBV20-1 combines with J gene TRBJ2-7, with 7 bases identical to TRBD1. The CDR3 length is 14 residues. The V and J ends lost 3 bases and 1 base, in that order; junction bases with no gene match: 6. Germline CDR1 DFQATT, CDR2 SNEGSKA (reference sequence). CDR3 nucleotide sequence: TGCAGTGCTAGCGATTCGGGACAGTCCTACGAGCAGTACTTC. Its translation is CSASDSGQSYEQYF.

In its sample, this clonotype was seen many times. DNA of the CDR3: TGTGCCAGCAGCGCAGGAACCGGGACTAGCGGGGTTTACAATGAGCAGTTCTTC. Translated: CASSAGTGTSGVYNEQFF. The V and J genes are TRBV9 and TRBJ2-1; 13 nucleotides match TRBD2. The germline V gene has CDR1 SGDLS and CDR2 YYNGEE. CDR3 length: 18 amino acids. Trimming at V came to 3 bases and at J to 4 bases, leaving 10 bases not matched to a gene.

This clonotype has at least ten counts. This rearrangement joins TRBV12-3 or TRBV12-4 to TRBJ1-2; 12 positions match TRBD1. This CDR3 spans 15 amino acids. The J segment lost 3 bases and the V segment lost 4 bases, leaving 3 bases of the junction unmatched. The CDR3 loop reads CASSWGTGGDYGYTF. Written as DNA, the CDR3 is TGTGCCAGCAGTTGGGGGACAGGGGGCGACTATGGCTACACCTTC.

This clonotype was detected ten times or more. The chain is built from TRBV10-3 and TRBJ2-3; 8 bases are a match to TRBD1. Germline-derived CDR1 and CDR2 are ENHRY and SYGVKD. V shed 5 bases and J 3 bases; nucleotides not matched to a gene: 4. The CDR3 sequence is 14 residues long. The CDR3 loop reads CAISRQGRTDTQYF. CDR3 DNA: TGTGCCATCAGTCGACAGGGGAGGACAGATACGCAGTATTTT.

There are many counts of this clonotype. The rearrangement joins TRBV12-3 or TRBV12-4 to TRBJ2-2; TRBD2 agrees at 8 bases. The CDR3 is 16 residues long. With V trimmed by 7 bases and J by 5 bases, 12 bases remained unmatched. CDR3 bases: TGTGCCAGCATACTTTCTAGCGGGCTGGGGACCGGGGAGCTGTTTTTT. Translated: CASILSSGLGTGELFF.